These 18 T cell receptor beta chains were all obtained from the same sample, sequenced in a study of blood T cell repertoires in COVID-19. Repertoires were generated with immunoSEQ multiplex PCR, while TCRdb's copy carries only in-frame clones and drops some. Among tens of thousands of clones listed, roughly 85% were seen once. What was sequenced was peripheral blood. The receptors stem from a man between 60 and 75 years old with active or convalescent COVID-19.

The chain couples TRBV5-4 to TRBJ2-6, with D maybe TRBD1 (6 bases). The CDR3 sequence is 18 residues long. CDR1 is SGHNT, CDR2 YYREEE, per germline (reference sequence). The V gene lost 0 bases and the J gene lost 2 bases, with 15 bases spanning the gap. In DNA, the CDR3 is TGTGCCAGCAGCTTGGGGATGGTGGGGGCAACTGGGGCCAACGTCCTGACTTTC. Its translation is CASSLGMVGATGANVLTF. The whole variable domain, remainder taken from reference TRBV5-4 and TRBJ2-6, is ETGVTQSPTHLIKTRGQQVTLRCSSQSGHNTVSWYQQALGQGPQFIFQYYREEENGRGNFPPRFSGLQFPNYSSELNVNALELDDSALYLCASSLGMVGATGANVLTFGAGSRLTVL.

In its sample, this clone was seen a few times. Other DNA sequences in this specimen translate into the identical CDR3. The chain couples TRBV9 to TRBJ1-6; no reliable D call. Germline lookup yields CDR1 SGDLS and CDR2 YYNGEE. The CDR3 has 16 residues. V dropped 1 base and J dropped 0 bases, with 8 bases sitting between them. The CDR3 here is CASSVQESSYNSPLHF. CDR3 nucleotide sequence: TGTGCCAGCAGCGTACAGGAAAGCTCCTATAATTCACCCCTCCACTTT. The full variable domain, rest sourced from reference TRBV9 and TRBJ1-6, is DSGVTQTPKHLITATGQRVTLRCSPRSGDLSVYWYQQSLDQGLQFLIQYYNGEERAKGNILERFSAQQFPDLHSELNLSSLELGDSALYFCASSVQESSYNSPLHFGNGTRLTVT.

V is TRBV24-1 and J is TRBJ2-1, with a weak D call TRBD1 (6 bases). Germline CDR1 and CDR2: KGHDR and SFDVKD. Trimming stripped 4 bases from V and 3 bases from J, with 12 bases between. This CDR3 has 15 residues. In nucleotides, the CDR3 is TGTGCCACCAGTGACCCGACAGGATTCTACAATGAGCAGTTCTTC. It is translated as CATSDPTGFYNEQFF.

This chain's CDR3 is CASSPGGAAGANVLTF. The CDR3 nucleotides are TGTGCCAGCTCACCAGGAGGGGCGGCTGGGGCCAACGTCCTGACTTTC. The V call is TRBV18, the J call TRBJ2-6, with D possibly matching TRBD2 (6 bases). CDR1 and CDR2 (germline): KGHSH, LQKENI. Trimming stripped 2 bases from V and 2 bases from J, with 10 bases between. This CDR3 has 16 residues. Together with reference TRBV18 and TRBJ2-6, the CDR3 gives the full variable domain: NAGVMQNPRHLVRRRGQEARLRCSPMKGHSHVYWYRQLPEEGLKFMVYLQKENIIDESGMPKERFSAEFPKEGPSILRIQQVVRGDSAAYFCASSPGGAAGANVLTFGAGSRLTVL.

The chain carries TRBV5-4 and TRBJ2-7; TRBD1 aligns across 11 bases. The CDR3 extends over 14 amino acids. V lost 5 bases and J lost 6; bases outside the gene matches: 7. CDR1 and CDR2 from the germline V gene are SGHNT and YYREEE (reference sequence). DNA for the CDR3: TGTGCCAGCAGGGCGGACAGGGGGCCCCGCGAGCAGTACTTC. This sequence encodes CASRADRGPREQYF.

The chain recombines TRBV21-1 with TRBJ2-1; the table's D call, TRBD2, has no DNA check behind it. TRBV21-1 is a pseudogene segment. The CDR3 spans 15 residues. CDR3 in amino acids: CASSKSTGRVNEQFF. The CDR3 region has the DNA TGTGCCAGCAGCAAGTCTACAGGGAGGGTCAATGAGCAGTTCTTC.

V is TRBV27 and J is TRBJ1-2; tentatively, D is TRBD1 (6 bases). CDR1 is MNHEY, CDR2 SMNVEV, per germline (reference sequence). The CDR3 extends over 13 amino acids. The germline V and J ends were trimmed by 6 bases and 8 bases, with 16 bases remaining between them. CDR3 protein: CASSPNRVRGYTF. CDR3 nucleotide sequence: TGTGCCAGCAGCCCAAACAGGGTTAGGGGCTACACCTTC.

This clone was seen a few times. The chain couples TRBV3-1 (or the pseudogene TRBV3-2) to TRBJ1-2; 8 nucleotides agree with TRBD1. Germline assignment: CDR1 LGHDT and CDR2 YNNKEL (reference sequence). J was trimmed by 8 bases and V by 0 bases; bases with no gene match: 8. The CDR3 spans 15 residues. The CDR3 DNA is TGTGCCAGCAGCCAAGAGGGGCAGGGGGCGAGCGGCTACACCTTC. Residues: CASSQEGQGASGYTF.

The chain combines TRBV28 with TRBJ1-2, with 7 bases aligning to TRBD1. Germline CDR1 reads MDHEN; CDR2 reads SYDVKM. The CDR3 runs 15 residues. V lost 7 bases and J lost 3; bases outside the gene matches: 11. CDR3 loop: CASNIRDSHYYGYTF. The CDR3 DNA is TGTGCCAGCAACATCCGGGACAGCCATTACTATGGCTACACCTTC.

The chain is built from TRBV5-4 and TRBJ1-2; D gene unclear. The CDR3 has 15 residues. Trimming stripped 3 bases from V and 3 bases from J, with 15 bases between. Germline assignment: CDR1 SGHNT and CDR2 YYREEE (reference sequence). The CDR3 DNA reads TGTGCCAGCAGCTACGGTGATGAGCGGTACTATGGCTACACCTTC. Translating it yields CASSYGDERYYGYTF.

The chain combines TRBV7-8 with TRBJ2-5; possible D gene TRBD2, 6 bases. CDR1 is SGHVS, CDR2 FQNEAQ, per germline. The V and J ends lost 1 base and 2 bases respectively, with 20 bases between them. This CDR3 spans 18 amino acids. CDR3 coding DNA: TGTGCCAGCAGCTTAGTCAGAACGGGGGACCGAGGACAAGAGACCCAGTACTTC. Translated: CASSLVRTGDRGQETQYF.

This chain links TRBV28 with TRBJ1-4; a weak D match, TRBD1 (5 bases). The V gene lost 4 bases and the J gene lost 7 bases, with 10 bases spanning the gap. The CDR3 loop spans 13 amino acids. Germline CDR1 and CDR2: MDHEN and SYDVKM. In nucleotides, the CDR3 is TGTGCCAGCAGTTCGGGGGATAGTGAAAAACTGTTTTTT. Amino acid sequence: CASSSGDSEKLFF.

The gene calls are TRBV9 and TRBJ1-2; the match to TRBD1 covers 12 bases. The germline V gene encodes CDR1 SGDLS and CDR2 YYNGEE. The CDR3 is 17 residues long. The trim removed 0 bases at V and 8 bases at J, leaving 11 bases unmatched. The CDR3 bases are TGTGCCAGCAGCGTAGGAGGGACAGGGGGCCTCGGGCGGGGCTACACCTTC. Translated: CASSVGGTGGLGRGYTF.

The J gene is TRBJ2-1, the V gene TRBV10-3; TRBD2 agrees at 9 bases. V lost 3 bases to trimming and J lost 1 base; unmatched junction nucleotides: 7. The CDR3 extends over 17 amino acids. Germline V gene lookup returns CDR1 ENHRY and CDR2 SYGVKD. This CDR3 is CAISERGGALSYNEQFF. CDR3 nucleotide sequence: TGTGCCATCAGTGAACGCGGGGGGGCGCTATCCTACAATGAGCAGTTCTTC.

This clone has ten or more counts. The rearrangement uses TRBV4-1 and TRBJ2-1; D unresolved. The V and J ends lost 0 bases and 6 bases respectively, with 3 bases between them. This CDR3 comprises 12 residues. The germline V gene encodes CDR1 MGHRA and CDR2 YSYEKL. As DNA, the CDR3 is TGCGCCAGCAGCCAAGACCGCAATGAGCAGTTCTTC. Translation: CASSQDRNEQFF.

V gene TRBV6-5 combines with J gene TRBJ2-7; 7 bases fit TRBD1. The CDR3 length is 15 residues. V lost 6 bases and J lost 5; bases outside the gene matches: 13. Per the germline V gene, CDR1 is MNHEY and CDR2 is SVGAGI. In DNA form, the CDR3 reads TGTGCCAGCAGCTTTACGACAGGGTTAGTACACGAGCAGTACTTC. Amino acids: CASSFTTGLVHEQYF.

The chain carries TRBV6-2 or TRBV6-3 and TRBJ2-7; D unclear. Germline CDR1 reads MNHEY; CDR2 reads SVGEGT. This CDR3 is built from 16 residues. Trimming removed 0 bases at V and 3 bases at J, with 15 bases between. The CDR3 protein is CASSYSSLQMSYEQYF. The DNA for the CDR3 is TGTGCCAGCAGTTACTCGAGCCTACAGATGAGCTACGAGCAGTACTTC.

The chain has TRBV5-5 and TRBJ2-1, with D possibly TRBD2 on 6 matching bases. V lost 3 bases to trimming and J lost 4 bases, with 14 bases between them. Germline lookup yields CDR1 SGHKS and CDR2 YYEKEE (reference sequence). The CDR3 contains 15 residues. The CDR3 coding sequence is TGTGCCAGCAGCTCAACAGGTGCGGGATACAATGAGCAGTTCTTC. This codes for CASSSTGAGYNEQFF. The entire variable domain, with the rest obtained from reference TRBV5-5 and TRBJ2-1, is as follows: DAGVTQSPTHLIKTRGQQVTLRCSPISGHKSVSWYQQVLGQGPQFIFQYYEKEERGRGNFPDRFSARQFPNYSSELNVNALLLGDSALYLCASSSTGAGYNEQFFGPGTRLTVL.